The present entry profiles one TCR beta chain with its context. The data derive from a study of T cell changes during pregnancy in multiple sclerosis. Sequencing used immunoSEQ multiplex PCR; TCRdb keeps in-frame clones, though not all of them. The table lists over 25,000 clones, 75% to 95% of them singletons. The germline V gene has CDR1 SGHVS and CDR2 FNYEAQ. CDR3 length: 15 residues. Trimming took 5 bases from V and 0 from J; bases not matched to a gene: 3. V and J are TRBV7-6 and TRBJ2-3, with 9 bases matching TRBD2. Here the sequenced sample was CD8+ T cells from peripheral blood mononuclear cells, taken in the second trimester of pregnancy. The source is a female donor in good health, enrolled as a control in a pregnancy study. CDR3 sequence: CASSPTSGSTDTQYF. DNA of the CDR3: TGTGCCAGCAGCCCGACTAGCGGTAGCACAGATACGCAGTATTTT.